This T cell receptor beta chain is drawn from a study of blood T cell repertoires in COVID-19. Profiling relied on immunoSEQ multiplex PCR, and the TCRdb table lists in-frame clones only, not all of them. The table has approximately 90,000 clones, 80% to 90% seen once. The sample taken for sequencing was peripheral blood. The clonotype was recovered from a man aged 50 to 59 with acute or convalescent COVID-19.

CDR3 bases: TGTGCCTGGAGTGACCCGAGGAACTATGGCTACACCTTC. Protein: CAWSDPRNYGYTF. This sequence joins TRBV30 and TRBJ1-2; no definite D call. The CDR3 runs to 13 residues. Germline CDR1 and CDR2: GTSNPN and SVGIG (reference sequence). Trimming took 1 base from V and 2 from J, leaving 8 bases between them.